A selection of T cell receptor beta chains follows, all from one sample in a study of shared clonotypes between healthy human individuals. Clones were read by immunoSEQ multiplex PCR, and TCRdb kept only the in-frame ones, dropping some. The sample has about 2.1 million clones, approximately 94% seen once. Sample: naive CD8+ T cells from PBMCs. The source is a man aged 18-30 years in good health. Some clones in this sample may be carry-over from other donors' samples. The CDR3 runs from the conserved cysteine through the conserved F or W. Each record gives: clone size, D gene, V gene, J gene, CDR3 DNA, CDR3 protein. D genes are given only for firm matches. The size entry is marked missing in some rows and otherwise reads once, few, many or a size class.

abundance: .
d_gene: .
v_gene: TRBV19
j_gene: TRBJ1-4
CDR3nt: TGTGCCAGTAGATCCTTGACTCAACAGCAGGAACTGTTTTTT
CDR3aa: CASRSLTQQQELFF

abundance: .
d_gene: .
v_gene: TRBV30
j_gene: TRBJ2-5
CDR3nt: TGTGCCTGGAGTGTGGGGTCTCAAGAGACCCAGTACTTC
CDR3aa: CAWSVGSQETQYF

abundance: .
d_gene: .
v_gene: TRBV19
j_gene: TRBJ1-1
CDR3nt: TGTGCCAGTAGTATAGGAGGGTCCCGGAGGAACACTGAAGCTTTCTTT
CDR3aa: CASSIGGSRRNTEAFF

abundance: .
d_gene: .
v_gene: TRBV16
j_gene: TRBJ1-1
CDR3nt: TGTGCCAGCAGCCAAAATACAGGGTGGGGTTTGAGGGACACTGAAGCTTTCTTT
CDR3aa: CASSQNTGWGLRDTEAFF

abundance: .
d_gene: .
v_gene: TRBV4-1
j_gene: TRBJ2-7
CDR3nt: TGCGCCAGCAGCCAGACCCCAGACTGGGGCGAGCAGTACTTC
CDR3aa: CASSQTPDWGEQYF

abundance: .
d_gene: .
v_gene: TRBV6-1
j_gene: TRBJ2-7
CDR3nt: TGTGCCAGCAGTGACAGGGCCTACGAGCAGTACTTC
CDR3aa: CASSDRAYEQYF

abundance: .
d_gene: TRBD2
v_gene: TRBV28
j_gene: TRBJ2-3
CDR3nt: TGTGCCACAAGGCCCGGTTCCGGTATCTGGGCGGGAGTCGCCCCAGATACGCAGTATTTT
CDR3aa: CATRPGSGIWAGVAPDTQYF

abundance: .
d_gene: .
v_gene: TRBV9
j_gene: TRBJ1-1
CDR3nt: TGTGCCAGCAGCCTCAAAGCCGGCGCGGGGCGAGCTTTCTTT
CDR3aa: CASSLKAGAGRAFF

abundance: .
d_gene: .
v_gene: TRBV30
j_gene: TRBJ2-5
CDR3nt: TGTGCCTGGAGGGGCCCCAGCGGGTGGGTCCAAGAGACCCAGTACTTC
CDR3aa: CAWRGPSGWVQETQYF

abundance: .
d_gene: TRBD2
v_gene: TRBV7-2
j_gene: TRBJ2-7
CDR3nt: TGTGCCAGCAGCTTAGGGTTCGAGCGGGAGCGATACGAGCAGTACTTC
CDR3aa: CASSLGFERERYEQYF

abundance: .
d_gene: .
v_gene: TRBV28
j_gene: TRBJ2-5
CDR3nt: TGTGCCAGCAGGCGGACCACGGAGACCCAGTACTTC
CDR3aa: CASRRTTETQYF

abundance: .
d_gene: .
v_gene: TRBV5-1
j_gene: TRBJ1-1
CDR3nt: TGCGCCAGCAGGGGAGGGGTCACGAACACTGAAGCTTTCTTT
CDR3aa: CASRGGVTNTEAFF

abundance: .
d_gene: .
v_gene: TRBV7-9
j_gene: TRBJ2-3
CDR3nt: TGTGCCAGCAGGACTAATGTACCAGATACGCAGTATTTT
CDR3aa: CASRTNVPDTQYF

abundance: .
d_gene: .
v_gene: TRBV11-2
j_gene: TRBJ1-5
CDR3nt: TGTGCCAGCAGCTTAGTAGGTGACCGAAGGGCACATCAGCCCCAGCATTTT
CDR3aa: CASSLVGDRRAHQPQHF

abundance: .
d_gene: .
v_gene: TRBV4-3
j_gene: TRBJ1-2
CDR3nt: TGCGCCAGCAGCCAAGTTGGGTGGACAGTTCGGGGCTACACCTTC
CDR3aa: CASSQVGWTVRGYTF

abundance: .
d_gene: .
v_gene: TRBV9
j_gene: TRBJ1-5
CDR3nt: TGTGCCAGCAGCGTAGAGGAGGGGCGACCCAGCAATCAGCCCCAGCATTTT
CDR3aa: CASSVEEGRPSNQPQHF

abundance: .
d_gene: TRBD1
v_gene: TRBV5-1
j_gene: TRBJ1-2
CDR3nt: TGCGCCAGCAGCGATGGACAGGGGCCGGTATTTTATGGCTACACCTTC
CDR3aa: CASSDGQGPVFYGYTF

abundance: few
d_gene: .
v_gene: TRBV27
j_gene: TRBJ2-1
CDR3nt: TGTGCCAGCAGTGATGGAGCCGGGGGCAATGAGCAGTTCTTC
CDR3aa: CASSDGAGGNEQFF

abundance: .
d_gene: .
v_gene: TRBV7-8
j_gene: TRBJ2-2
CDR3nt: TGTGCCAGCAGCTTAAAATATCGGTGGCAGGAGAACACCGGGGAGCTGTTTTTT
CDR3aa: CASSLKYRWQENTGELFF

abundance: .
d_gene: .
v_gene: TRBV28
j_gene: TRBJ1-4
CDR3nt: TGTGCCAGCAGGAGACACACAACTAATGAAAAACTGTTTTTT
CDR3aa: CASRRHTTNEKLFF

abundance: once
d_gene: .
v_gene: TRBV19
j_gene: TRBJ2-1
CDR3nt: TGTGCCAGTAAAGGGACATTCCCCTACAATGAGCAGTTCTTC
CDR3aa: CASKGTFPYNEQFF

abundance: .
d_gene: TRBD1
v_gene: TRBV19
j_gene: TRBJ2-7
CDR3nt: TGTGCCAGTAGTATCAGGGGGCGAAACGAGCAGTACTTC
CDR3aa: CASSIRGRNEQYF

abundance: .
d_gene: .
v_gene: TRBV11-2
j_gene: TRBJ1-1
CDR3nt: TGTGCCAGCAGCTTGACAGGGAACACTGAAGCTTTCTTT
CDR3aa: CASSLTGNTEAFF

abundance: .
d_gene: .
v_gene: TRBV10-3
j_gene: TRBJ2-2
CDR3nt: TGTGCCATCAGTGAGGGGTTTGCTACCGGGGAGCTGTTTTTT
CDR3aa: CAISEGFATGELFF

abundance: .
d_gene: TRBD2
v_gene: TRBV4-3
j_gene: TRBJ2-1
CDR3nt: TGCGCCAGCAGCCAAGACGGGGGGTCCTACAATGAGCAGTTCTTC
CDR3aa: CASSQDGGSYNEQFF

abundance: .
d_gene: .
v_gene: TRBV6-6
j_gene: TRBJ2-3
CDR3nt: TGTGCCAGCAGTCCACCAGACAGCACAGATACGCAGTATTTT
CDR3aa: CASSPPDSTDTQYF

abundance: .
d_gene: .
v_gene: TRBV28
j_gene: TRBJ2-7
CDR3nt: TGTGCCAGCAGCCCCACACCGTACGAGCAGTACTTC
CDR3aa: CASSPTPYEQYF

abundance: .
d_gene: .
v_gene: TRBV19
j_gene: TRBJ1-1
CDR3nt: TGTGCCAGTATGGACTTTCGGGGGACTGAAGCTTTCTTT
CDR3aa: CASMDFRGTEAFF